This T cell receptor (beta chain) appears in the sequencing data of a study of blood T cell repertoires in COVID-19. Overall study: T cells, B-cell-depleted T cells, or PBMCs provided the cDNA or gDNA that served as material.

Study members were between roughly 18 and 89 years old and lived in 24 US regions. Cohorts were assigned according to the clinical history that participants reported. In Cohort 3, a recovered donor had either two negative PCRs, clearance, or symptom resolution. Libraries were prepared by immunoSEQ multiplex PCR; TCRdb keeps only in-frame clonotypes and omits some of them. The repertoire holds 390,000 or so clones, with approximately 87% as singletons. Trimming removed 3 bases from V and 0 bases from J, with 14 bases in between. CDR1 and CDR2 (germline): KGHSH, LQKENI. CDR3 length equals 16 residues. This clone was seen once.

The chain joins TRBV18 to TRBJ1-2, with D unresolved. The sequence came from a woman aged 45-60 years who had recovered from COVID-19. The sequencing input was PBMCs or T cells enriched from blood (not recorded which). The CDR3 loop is CASSPQSSGANYGYTF. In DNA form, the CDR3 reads TGTGCCAGCTCACCTCAGTCTTCAGGCGCTAACTATGGCTACACCTTC.